The source of this TCR beta chain is a study of blood T cell repertoires in COVID-19 (TCRdb year 2020). In terms of the full investigation: The collaborator samples originated in the United States, Italy and Spain and spanned the acute and convalescent phases of COVID-19. The dataset comprised deeply sampled blood TCRbeta repertoires from subjects exposed to, actively infected with, or recovered from COVID-19. The samples were drawn from the first 160 participants of the ongoing ImmuneRACE study and from over a thousand subjects provided by 6 global collaborators. The repertoires were made available in a free public database intended to serve as a resource for research on the immune response to SARS-CoV-2. Where available, HLA class I and class II types were obtained from metadata supplied by the sample provider rather than from assay-based typing. Nearly every sample came with metadata listing a de-identified subject ID, COVID-19 status, age in years and sex. The material from the prospective study consisted of cDNA or gDNA derived from T cells, B-cell-depleted T cells, or PBMCs. What the work shows at the level of the full study, not this receptor alone: The quantity of clinical and demographic metadata differed by source and by participant and was supplied without curation.

The germline V and J ends show losses of 3 bases and 5 bases respectively, and no gene match explains 7 bases of the junction. As encoded in the germline V gene, CDR1 is SNHLY while CDR2 is FYNNEI. From the cysteine up to the phenylalanine, the CDR3 has a length of 16 residues. Of all the DNA, just the CDR3 is kept, 48 bases in frame from base 1. Each collaborating institution followed its own protocols to collect whole blood in K2EDTA tubes. For TCRbeta analysis, collaborator samples were shipped as frozen whole blood, as isolated PBMCs, or as DNA extracted from either sample type. The immunoSEQ Assay, a bias-controlled multiplex PCR, was used to amplify TCRbeta CDR3 regions from genomic DNA. The study's own analysis went as follows. Within the assay, amplification of reference gene primers was used to estimate how many nucleated cells each sample contained. To quantify the absolute abundance of each unique TCRbeta CDR3 rearrangement, sequence reads were collapsed and filtered. For each sample, productive Simpson clonality was calculated as the square root of Simpson's diversity index across productive rearrangements. Sourced from immuneACCESS, this table was stored by TCRdb with only in-frame sequences that have V and J called. A share of the clones is absent; for the studies checked, an unresolved V gene accounts for under half, and the remainder has no known explanation. The D gene and trimming were derived from the DNA, and the V and J assignments and clone size from that table. This sample holds a few hundred thousand clones; roughly 84% were observed only once. Of the sample, 1% falls within the top ten clones.

As to this clone: Its antigen is currently not known. There are no base qualities to consult, and no much larger clone falls within one base.

The TCR sequence derives from a man aged 50 to 59 with active or convalescent COVID-19. The sample comprised peripheral blood. The chain is made from TRBV2 and TRBJ2-1; TRBD2 agrees with 10 junctional bases. The bases read TGTGCCAGCAGTGACCCGATAGCGGGAGGAGACAATGAGCAGTTCTTC. Translated, this is CASSDPIAGGDNEQFF. The full variable domain, completed from the reference TRBV2 and TRBJ2-1 proteins outside the CDR3, reads EPEVTQTPSHQVTQMGQEVILRCVPISNHLYFYWYRQILGQKVEFLVSFYNNEISEKSEIFDDQFSVERPDGSNFTLKIRSTKLEDSAMYFCASSDPIAGGDNEQFFGPGTRLTVL.